The 26 T cell receptor beta chains below come from one sample, sequenced in a study of radiation and T cells in renal cell carcinoma. Treatment denoted: treatment-naive control, cytoreductive nephrectomy. Repertoires were generated with immunoSEQ multiplex PCR, while TCRdb's copy carries only in-frame clones and drops some. Among some 8,400 clones listed, 55% to 80% were seen once. The input for sequencing was tumor tissue, taken from a patient whose treatment was nephrectomy without radiotherapy. Receptors originate from a man in his 60s with renal cell carcinoma.

The rearrangement links TRBV11-2 to TRBJ2-7; unclear D gene. The germline gives CDR1 SGHAT, CDR2 FQNNGV. The CDR3 covers 14 residues. V shed 1 base and J shed 2 bases, with 9 bases lying between them. CDR3 region: CASSLVTETYEQYF. The CDR3 DNA is TGTGCCAGCAGCTTAGTGACGGAGACCTACGAGCAGTACTTC. The entire variable domain, with the rest obtained from reference TRBV11-2 and TRBJ2-7, is as follows: EAGVAQSPRYKIIEKRQSVAFWCNPISGHATLYWYQQILGQGPKLLIQFQNNGVVDDSQLPKDRFSAERLKGVDSTLKIQPAKLEDSAVYLCASSLVTETYEQYFGPGTRLTVT.

V usage is TRBV10-1 and J usage is TRBJ2-5; D not resolved. Trimming pared 11 bases from V and 3 bases from J, leaving 28 bases between. CDR3 length equals 17 residues. The germline V gene has CDR1 WNHNN and CDR2 SYGVQD (reference sequence). CDR3 in amino acids: CAPEKGIGRSKKETQYF. The CDR3 bases are TGCGCCCCCGAAAAGGGTATTGGACGCAGCAAAAAAGAGACCCAGTACTTC.

The gene calls are TRBV6-5 and TRBJ2-7, with 12 bases identical to TRBD1. Per germline, CDR1 MNHEY and CDR2 SVGAGI. J gave up 5 bases and V 4 bases, and 9 bases lay outside the gene matches. The CDR3 runs 16 residues. In DNA, the CDR3 is TGTGCCAGCAGTTCGCCCCGGGACAGGGGGCTGAACGAGCAGTACTTC. Protein: CASSSPRDRGLNEQYF.

This rearrangement joins TRBV5-4 to TRBJ2-6, with D perhaps assigned TRBD1 or TRBD2 (5 bases each). Germline loops: CDR1 SGHNT, CDR2 YYREEE (reference sequence). This CDR3 is built from 17 residues. V gave up 5 bases and J gave up 1 base, with 16 bases separating them. The DNA of the CDR3 is TGTGCCAGCAGTAGTCAACGAGGGGCGTCTGGGGCCAACGTCCTGACTTTC. It yields the protein CASSSQRGASGANVLTF.

The chain is built from TRBV6-1 and TRBJ1-2; unclear D gene. This CDR3 region has 11 residues. Trimming left V 1 base short and J 7 bases short, with 4 bases between. Germline V CDR1 and CDR2: MNHNS, SASEGT. CDR3 residues: CASSEGVGYTF. In DNA form, the CDR3 reads TGTGCCAGCAGTGAAGGGGTTGGCTACACCTTC.

The J gene is TRBJ1-3, the V gene TRBV19; D not certain. This CDR3 has 12 residues. Per germline, CDR1 LNHDA and CDR2 SQIVND (reference sequence). With 10 bases removed from V and 10 bases from J, the gap between germline ends came to 17 bases. CDR3 sequence reads: CAIVTAAGTIYF. In DNA form, the CDR3 reads TGTGCCATCGTTACAGCCGCCGGGACCATATATTTT.

The sample holds a few counts of this clone. This chain links TRBV4-3 with TRBJ1-1, with D perhaps matching TRBD1 (5 bases). CDR3 size: 13 residues. Trimming left V 0 bases short and J 4 bases short, with 6 bases between. The germline V gene encodes CDR1 LGHNA and CDR2 YSLEER. CDR3 residues: CASSQEGGTEAFF. The CDR3 DNA follows: TGCGCCAGCAGCCAAGAGGGGGGCACTGAAGCTTTCTTT.

This clone has only a few counts. This chain uses TRBV10-2 with TRBJ1-5; D may be TRBD1 (5 bases). V was clipped by 8 bases and J by 3 bases, with 11 bases between them. Germline V gene lookup returns CDR1 WSHSY and CDR2 SAAADI. The CDR3 length is 13 residues. Written as DNA, the CDR3 is TGCGCCAGCTCGGGGCATCACAATCAGCCCCAGCATTTT. Translated: CASSGHHNQPQHF.

The chain recombines TRBV11-2 with TRBJ2-2, with 8 bases matching TRBD1. CDR3 length equals 14 residues. V lost 4 bases, J lost 4 bases, and 2 bases stayed unmatched. The V gene's germline CDR1 is SGHAT and CDR2 FQNNGV. DNA for the CDR3: TGTGCCAGCAGCTCGACAGGGGCCACCGGGGAGCTGTTTTTT. Protein product: CASSSTGATGELFF.

As to this clone: The junction and the germline gene differ at one end; a read error may be behind it. The rearrangement uses TRBV7-2 and TRBJ1-4; TRBD1 agrees at 8 bases. The CDR3 is 13 amino acids. CDR1 and CDR2 (germline): SGHTA, FQGNSA. CDR3 residues: CASSFRTGTPVEF. CDR3 coding DNA: TGTGCCAGCAGCTTCCGGACAGGGACGCCGGTTGAATTT.

The rearrangement uses TRBV18 and TRBJ2-7; 9 nucleotides align to TRBD1. The V segment lost 1 base and the J segment 3 bases; nucleotides outside the gene matches: 10. Germline assignment: CDR1 KGHSH and CDR2 LQKENI. CDR3 length: 17 residues. The DNA of the CDR3 is TGTGCCAGCTCACCACGACCAGGGACAGGGACCGTCTACGAGCAGTACTTC. It codes for CASSPRPGTGTVYEQYF.

The V and J genes are TRBV11-2 and TRBJ1-1, with D uncertain. Germline loops: CDR1 SGHAT, CDR2 FQNNGV. This CDR3 is 13 amino acids long. Trimming shortened V by 2 bases and J by 6 bases, and 10 bases separated the two germline ends. Here the CDR3 DNA reads TGTGCCAGCAGCTTAATTGAGGGTTCTGAAGCTTTCTTT. It encodes CASSLIEGSEAFF.

This chain connects TRBV7-9 to TRBJ1-2, with D perhaps matching TRBD1 (5 bases). The CDR3 runs to 13 residues. Trimming removed 5 bases at V and 5 bases at J, with 12 bases between. CDR1 is SEHNR, CDR2 FQNEAQ, per germline (reference sequence). This chain's CDR3 is CASSQTSGYGYTF. CDR3 DNA sequence: TGTGCCAGCAGCCAAACTTCAGGGTATGGCTACACCTTC.

This chain links TRBV5-6 with TRBJ1-1; 8 bases line up with TRBD1. This CDR3 is 14 amino acids long. CDR1 and CDR2 (germline): SGHDT, YYEEEE. J gave up 1 base and V 6 bases, and 5 bases lay outside the gene matches. The CDR3 spells CASTPTGENTEAFF. The CDR3 region has the DNA TGTGCCAGCACGCCGACAGGGGAGAACACTGAAGCTTTCTTT. The variable domain in full, completed from reference TRBV5-6 and TRBJ1-1, reads DAGVTQSPTHLIKTRGQQVTLRCSPKSGHDTVSWYQQALGQGPQFIFQYYEEEERQRGNFPDRFSGHQFPNYSSELNVNALLLGDSALYLCASTPTGENTEAFFGQGTRLTVV.

This clone showed up just a few times. The chain has TRBV28 and TRBJ1-5; 8 bases align to TRBD1. Germline trimming cut 6 bases from V and 0 bases from J; bases unmatched to any gene: 4. CDR3 size: 15 residues. Per germline, CDR1 MDHEN and CDR2 SYDVKM. The CDR3 is CASSMTGDSNQPQHF. The CDR3 DNA sequence: TGTGCCAGCAGCATGACAGGGGATAGCAATCAGCCCCAGCATTTT.

This clone came up a few times. The rearrangement joins TRBV7-2 to TRBJ1-5; D possibly corresponds to TRBD1 (6 bases). The CDR3 runs to 14 residues. V was clipped by 0 bases and J by 7 bases, with 10 bases between them. CDR1 and CDR2 (germline): SGHTA, FQGNSA. The DNA for the CDR3 is TGTGCCAGCAGCTTAGCTGGGGGCGGCCAGCCCCAGCATTTT. Translating gives CASSLAGGGQPQHF.

The chain uses TRBV7-2 and TRBJ2-3; tentative D call: TRBD2 (6 bases). Trimming took off 5 bases at V and 4 bases at J, with 13 bases between the two ends. Germline CDR1 and CDR2: SGHTA and FQGNSA. The CDR3 spans 14 residues. The CDR3 DNA reads as TGTGCCAGCAGCCCTTATTGGGGGGCAGATACGCAGTATTTT. Translating it yields CASSPYWGADTQYF. Supplemented by reference TRBV7-2 and TRBJ2-3, the full variable domain reads GAGVSQSPSNKVTEKGKDVELRCDPISGHTALYWYRQSLGQGLEFLIYFQGNSAPDKSGLPSDRFSAERTGGSVSTLTIQRTQQEDSAVYLCASSPYWGADTQYFGPGTRLTVL.

By sample fraction, this clone is medium-sized. The CDR3: CASSPTGNGYGYTF. DNA of the CDR3: TGTGCCAGCTCACCTACAGGGAACGGCTATGGCTACACCTTC. The chain is built from TRBV18 and TRBJ1-2, with a weak D call TRBD1 (6 bases). CDR3 size: 14 residues. The V end was cut by 3 bases, the J end by 4 bases, with 12 bases between. Germline values: CDR1 KGHSH, CDR2 LQKENI.

This clone was observed a few times. This chain joins TRBV19 and TRBJ1-2; TRBD1 might be the D (5 bases). Germline CDR1 LNHDA, CDR2 SQIVND (reference sequence). The CDR3 is made up of 15 amino acids. V shed 1 base and J shed 1 base, with 10 bases lying between them. DNA of the CDR3: TGTGCCAGTAGTATAGGGGGCAGTTTTAACTATGGCTACACCTTC. This sequence encodes CASSIGGSFNYGYTF.

The genes are TRBV7-2 and TRBJ1-2; no firm D call. Germline CDR1 reads SGHTA; CDR2 reads FQGNSA. Trimming left V 5 bases short and J 1 base short, with 8 bases between. This CDR3 has 13 amino acids. The CDR3 DNA follows: TGTGCCAGCAGCCCTCCATTTAACTATGGCTACACCTTC. It yields the protein CASSPPFNYGYTF.

In its sample, this clone was seen once. This chain joins TRBV4-3 and TRBJ2-7; unclear D gene. CDR1 is LGHNA and CDR2 is YSLEER in the germline V gene. V was trimmed by 0 bases and J by 2 bases, leaving 11 bases between them. The CDR3 is made up of 15 amino acids. The CDR3 here is CASSQDWADTYEQYF. CDR3 bases: TGCGCCAGCAGCCAAGATTGGGCGGATACCTACGAGCAGTACTTC.

Relative to its sample, this clone is large. CDR3 residues: CASSQQSQETQYF. DNA for the CDR3: TGCGCCAGCAGCCAGCAGAGCCAAGAGACCCAGTACTTC. This chain links TRBV4-3 with TRBJ2-5; D not certain. V was clipped by 3 bases and J by 1 base, with 6 bases between them. CDR1 is LGHNA, CDR2 YSLEER, per germline. This CDR3 is 13 amino acids long.

The V and J genes are TRBV11-2 and TRBJ2-3; TRBD1 might be the D (5 bases). The V gene lost 3 bases and the J gene lost 4 bases, with 11 bases spanning the gap. Germline CDR1 SGHAT, CDR2 FQNNGV. The CDR3 has 14 amino acids. This CDR3 reads CASSFKGDPDTQYF. Here the CDR3 DNA reads TGTGCCAGCAGCTTTAAAGGGGATCCAGATACGCAGTATTTT.

This clone occurred a few times. The chain combines TRBV10-3 with TRBJ1-1; weak D call: TRBD1 (5 bases). The CDR3 spans 15 residues. CDR1 and CDR2 from the germline V gene are ENHRY and SYGVKD. The V gene lost 0 bases and the J gene lost 4 bases, with 12 bases spanning the gap. DNA of the CDR3: TGTGCCATCAGTGAGTCCCTGGGGCTAGGCACTGAAGCTTTCTTT. Translating gives CAISESLGLGTEAFF.

The chain couples TRBV6-5 to TRBJ1-1; the D is unclear. The CDR3 runs to 12 residues. V was trimmed by 6 bases and J by 2 bases, leaving 7 bases between them. Germline V gene lookup returns CDR1 MNHEY and CDR2 SVGAGI. The CDR3 bases are TGTGCCAGCAGCCGACAAAACACTGAAGCTTTCTTT. Residues: CASSRQNTEAFF.

This chain uses TRBV6-5 with TRBJ2-3; D ambiguous. This CDR3 has 13 residues. V lost 11 bases and J lost 2, with 14 bases in between. Germline loops: CDR1 MNHEY, CDR2 SVGAGI. The CDR3, as DNA: TGTGCCGTCGGTAGAAAACCCACAGATACGCAGTATTTT. Amino acids: CAVGRKPTDTQYF.